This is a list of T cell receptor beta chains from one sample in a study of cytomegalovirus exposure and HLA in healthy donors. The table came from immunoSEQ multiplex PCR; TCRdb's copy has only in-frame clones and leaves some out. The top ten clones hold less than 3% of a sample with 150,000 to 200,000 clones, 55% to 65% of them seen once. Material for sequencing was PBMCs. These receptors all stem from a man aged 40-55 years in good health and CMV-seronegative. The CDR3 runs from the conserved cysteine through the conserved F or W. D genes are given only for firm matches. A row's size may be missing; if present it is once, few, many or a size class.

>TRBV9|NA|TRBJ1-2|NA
CASSVGDRTYGYTF
TGTGCCAGCAGCGTAGGAGACAGGACCTATGGCTACACCTTC
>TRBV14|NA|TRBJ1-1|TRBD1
CASSQIRQGKAFF
TGTGCCAGCAGCCAAATAAGACAGGGAAAAGCTTTCTTT
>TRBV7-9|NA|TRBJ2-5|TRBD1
CASSATGTGLETQYF
TGTGCCAGCAGCGCTACCGGGACAGGGTTAGAGACCCAGTACTTC
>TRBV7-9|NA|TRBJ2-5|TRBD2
CASSPKLAGGEGETQYF
TGTGCCAGCAGCCCGAAACTAGCGGGGGGCGAGGGAGAGACCCAGTACTTC
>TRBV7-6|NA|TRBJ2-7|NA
CASSLDSGGGSYEQYF
TGTGCCAGCAGCTTAGATTCGGGTGGCGGCTCCTACGAGCAGTACTTC
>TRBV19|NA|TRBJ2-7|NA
CASSYEQYF
TGTGCCAGCTCCTACGAGCAGTACTTC
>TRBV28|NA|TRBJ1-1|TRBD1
CASINRGMNTEAFF
TGTGCCAGCATTAACAGGGGCATGAACACTGAAGCTTTCTTT
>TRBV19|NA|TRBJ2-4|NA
CASIGSDKNIQYF
TGTGCCAGTATTGGTAGTGACAAAAACATTCAGTACTTC
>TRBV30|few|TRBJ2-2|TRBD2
CAWSASGRRELFF
TGTGCCTGGAGTGCTAGCGGGAGAAGGGAGCTGTTTTTT
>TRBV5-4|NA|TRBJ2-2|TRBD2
CASSLAAGGTGELFF
TGTGCCAGCAGCTTGGCAGCGGGGGGCACCGGGGAGCTGTTTTTT
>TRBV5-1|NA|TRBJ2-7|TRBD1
CASSVTGTGLKEQYF
TGCGCCAGCAGCGTAACCGGGACAGGGCTAAAGGAGCAGTACTTC
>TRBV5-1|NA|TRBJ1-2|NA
CASSLAGGHSNCGYTF
TGCGCCAGCAGCTTGGCGGGGGGACATTCCAACTGTGGCTACACCTTC
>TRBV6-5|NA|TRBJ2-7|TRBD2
CASSYLGGSYEQYF
TGTGCCAGCAGTTACTTGGGGGGGTCCTACGAGCAGTACTTC
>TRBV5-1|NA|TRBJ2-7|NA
CASSRTRGGVDEQYF
TGCGCCAGCAGCCGGACGCGGGGTGGGGTTGACGAGCAGTACTTC
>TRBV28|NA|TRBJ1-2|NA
CASSSRVAGGYTF
TGTGCCAGCAGTTCCAGGGTAGCGGGGGGCTACACCTTC